What follows describes a single T cell receptor beta chain. What this receptor recognizes is not known. No quality values exist for individual bases; no much larger clone is one base distant. The data were produced on an Illumina HiSeq 2500. Quantitative 5'-RACE with molecular barcodes was the method used to prepare the TCR beta libraries. Under the source paper's analysis protocol: A new computational method based on a probabilistic model of VDJ rearrangement was used to identify disease-linked TCR variants. Through fastp at Q25 and MiXCR, TCRdb rebuilt clones from the public reads, retaining in-frame beta chains. Merged by CDR3 protein, the rows form single entries marked with the most common genes and DNA. V and J calls and clone size were set by TCRdb, not the authors. The sample profile shows about 240,000 distinct CDR3 sequences; 8.6% of them were found once. Around 6.8% of the sample goes to the ten largest clones.

The entry originates in a study of CD8 T cells in ankylosing spondylitis (dated by TCRdb to about 2017). Regarding the complete study: The study profiled T cell receptor beta repertoires in healthy donors and ankylosing spondylitis patients to find disease-linked TCR variants. The whole study cohort included 108 healthy donors and about two dozen ankylosing spondylitis patients. Peripheral blood was sampled, and synovial fluid was also collected from ankylosing spondylitis patients. The paper as a whole reports these results and caveats: A TCR beta motif of several highly homologous amino acid variants appeared characteristic of blood from ankylosing spondylitis patients. Some motif variants had previously been reported in the synovial fluid and blood of reactive arthritis patients, which suggests shared mechanisms of disease initiation. A CD8+ phenotype was shown by the disease-linked clones, which were found at relatively low frequencies in peripheral blood. According to the report, matched synovial fluid samples from ankylosing spondylitis patients were significantly enriched for the disease-linked clones.

CDR1 and CDR2, looked up from the germline V gene, are SGHRS and YFSETQ. Germline trimming amounts to 3 bases on V and 9 bases on J, with 7 as the count of junction bases outside the gene matches. The CDR3 starts with the cysteine, ends with the phenylalanine, and has 14 residues. CDR3 DNA is the only sequence kept; it has 42 bases, read in frame from the first base. The specimen sequenced was blood, either unsorted or a sorted T cell fraction (not recorded which). The source is a male donor with ankylosing spondylitis or in good health (not recorded which). Recombination connected TRBV5-1 to TRBJ2-1, with 9 bases aligning to TRBD2. The nucleotides read TGCGCCAGCAGCTGGGGCACGACTAGCGGTGAGCAGTTCTTC. Its translation is CASSWGTTSGEQFF.